This TCR beta chain originates from a study of T cells in Graves' hyperthyroidism and ophthalmopathy. Study-wide findings and caveats: The model forecast ophthalmopathy, anticipating it by a median about 6.5 months before onset.

The CDR3 covers 16 residues. V gave up 0 bases and J gave up 2 bases; unmatched junction bases: 3. Per germline, CDR1 MGHRA and CDR2 YSYEKL. The TCR beta CDR3 regions underwent amplification using RNA transcripts as the source. The study used the HTBI primer set for a first-round RT-PCR of the TCR CDR3. TCRdb analysed the multiplex PCR reads with MiXCR anew, one entry per CDR3 protein. The table shows around 300,000 distinct CDR3 sequences, with 22% occurring only once. Uncontrolled infection, other autoimmune disease, pregnancy or lactation disqualified patients from enrolment. Diagnosing involved the use of clinical symptoms, serum thyroxine and TRAb, thyroid ultrasound and orbital computed tomography. Cells are PBMCs isolated from roughly 9.3 ml of fresh blood. As regards this clonotype: The antigen is unknown.

The TCR comes from a man under 40 with Graves' ophthalmopathy. The sample consisted of blood. The chain uses TRBV4-1 and TRBJ2-2; 7 bases fit TRBD2. The CDR3 DNA follows: TGCGCCAGCAGCCAAGAGGGAGGGTCCAACACCGGGGAGCTGTTTTTT. It specifies CASSQEGGSNTGELFF.